The 2 T cell receptor beta chains below were found in one sample sequenced in a study of Ad26.COV2.S vaccination and SARS-CoV-2 variants. Treatment indicated: roughly 18 received Ad26.COV2.S at low or high dose, single or two shots; 5 received placebo; per-sample allocation not given. Repertoires come from day 63 after the first vaccine or placebo injection. The protocol was immunoSEQ multiplex PCR, while the TCRdb copy is restricted to in-frame clones and leaves out a portion. The sample lists hundreds of thousands of clones, approximately 86% occurring once. Material: peripheral blood, obtained in a trial of Ad26.COV2.S vaccine versus placebo. These receptors all come from a person aged 18-60 years who received the Ad26.COV2.S COVID-19 vaccine or a placebo.

The V call is TRBV6-5, the J call TRBJ1-2; D gene uncertain. The V and J ends lost 0 bases and 8 bases respectively, with 16 bases between them. The CDR3 runs to 15 residues. Per germline, CDR1 MNHEY and CDR2 SVGAGI. CDR3 bases: TGTGCCAGCAGTTACTCGAGACGGGGAGAAGGCGGCTACACCTTC. Protein sequence: CASSYSRRGEGGYTF.

Note on this clone: Compared with germline, one end of the junction differs, possibly owing to a read error. The chain joins TRBV19 to TRBJ1-1; D unresolved. This CDR3 has 15 residues. The germline V gene encodes CDR1 LNHDA and CDR2 SQIVND (reference sequence). The CDR3 sequence: CASSLDTYRGTEAFF. In DNA form, the CDR3 reads TGTGCCAGTAGTTTAGACACGTACCGTGGCACTGAAGCTTTCTTT.